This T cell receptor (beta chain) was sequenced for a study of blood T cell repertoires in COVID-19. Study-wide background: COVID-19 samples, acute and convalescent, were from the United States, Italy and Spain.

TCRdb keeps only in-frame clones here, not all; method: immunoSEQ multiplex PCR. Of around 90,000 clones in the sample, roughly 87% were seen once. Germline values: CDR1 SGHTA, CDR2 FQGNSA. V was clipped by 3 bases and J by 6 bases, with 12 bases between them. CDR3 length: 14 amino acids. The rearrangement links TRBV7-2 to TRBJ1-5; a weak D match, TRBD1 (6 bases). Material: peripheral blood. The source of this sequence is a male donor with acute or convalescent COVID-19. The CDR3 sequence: CASSLDSPGQPQHF. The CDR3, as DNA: TGTGCCAGCAGCTTGGACAGTCCCGGTCAGCCCCAGCATTTT.